This TCR beta chain was sequenced during a study of blood T cell repertoires in COVID-19. In the study overall: Spain, Italy and the United States supplied samples that represented acute and convalescent COVID-19.

This CDR3 contains 14 residues. The ends were cut back, 5 bases at V and 5 bases at J, with 13 bases in the middle. The V gene's germline CDR1 is MNHEY and CDR2 SVGAGI. As processed by the authors: Reference gene primers were amplified, and this amplification served to estimate nucleated cell counts. Profiling relied on immunoSEQ multiplex PCR, and the TCRdb table lists in-frame clones only, not all of them. That table supplies the V and J calls and clone size; D and trimming were determined from the DNA. Of about 120,000 clones listed, approximately 82% are singletons. The material sequenced was peripheral blood. The clonotype originates from a man between 65 and 85 years old with active or convalescent COVID-19. This sequence joins TRBV6-5 and TRBJ2-4, with TRBD2 as a possible D gene (6 bases). The CDR3 coding sequence is TGTGCCAGCAGTCGCGGGACTGGCGAAAACATTCAGTACTTC. Translated, it gives CASSRGTGENIQYF.